This T cell receptor beta chain was retrieved from a study of T-cell memory formation after mild COVID-19 (TCRdb year 2021). With regard to the full study: TCR sequence clusters from the two donors were found to be largely donor specific. The cohort was made up of two young adult volunteers, one female and one male, who were previously healthy. T-cell clones expanding and contracting after mild COVID-19 in a couple of donors were tracked by longitudinal TCRalpha and TCRbeta repertoire sequencing.

PBMCs were isolated by Ficoll-Paque density gradient centrifugation. According to the germline V gene (reference sequence), CDR1 reads LNHNV and CDR2 reads YYDKDF. Relative to germline, V is 3 bases shorter and J is 8 bases shorter, with 11 bases between their ends. The CDR3 goes from the cysteine to the phenylalanine over 13 residues. The DNA shown is the 39-base CDR3, in frame from base 1. Sequencer: Illumina NovaSeq 6000. TCRalpha and TCRbeta cDNA libraries were built by 5'RACE with constant-segment primers, adding sample barcodes and unique molecular identifiers. Trizol reagent was used to extract RNA from every sample. The libraries were amplified in two PCR steps, and the second step added a second sample barcode and Illumina TruSeq adapters. Sequencing of the libraries was done on an Illumina NovaSeq, producing 2 x 150 bp paired-end reads. The paper's data handling went like this. Reads were demultiplexed and collapsed into UMI-guided consensus sequences with migec v1.2.7. Using mixcr v2.1.11, the UMI consensuses were aligned to TRA and TRB V and J templates and assembled into clonotypes. A clonotype was counted as expanded or contracted only if both edgeR and NoisET called the change significant, with noise models trained on biological replicates. edgeR calls used a false discovery rate-adjusted p below 0.01 and a log2 fold-change threshold of 1. As an exploratory analysis of dynamics, max-normalized trajectories of the 1000 most abundant clonotypes were examined with PCA combined with hierarchical clustering. Each responding clone was given a CD4 or CD8 phenotype based on the CD4+ and CD8+ repertoires, which had been sequenced separately. TCRdb took the public reads, trimmed them with fastp at Q25, ran MiXCR for clone calling and kept in-frame beta chains. Every distinct CDR3 protein forms one entry, paired with its most common genes and DNA. TCRdb, rather than the study authors, made the V and J calls. The sample yields fewer than 250,000 distinct CDR3 sequences; more than 9% were counted once. The top ten clonotypes cover 2.5% to 3.5% of the sample.

In regard to this clonotype: Which antigen it targets is not known. Qualities for individual bases were not recorded, and no much larger clone is one base off.

The paper's findings and limits, for the study overall: The second-wave clones that peaked on day 37 were not confirmed to be SARS-CoV-2 specific. Balanced CD4/CD8 phenotypes were observed for clones contracting from day 15 to 85, whereas a bias towards CD4+ was observed for a second wave of clones expanding from day 15 to 37. The study included only a couple of mild cases, and larger cohorts that include severe cases with pre-infection samples were judged to be necessary. Contracting CD4+ clones turned up mainly in the CM and EM memory subsets, whereas EMRA was where CD8+ clones were enriched. Some responding clones were detected in pre-infection memory, which suggested that pre-existing cross-reactive memory T cells had joined the SARS-CoV-2 response.

The chain is assembled from TRBV15 and TRBJ2-1; the D gene is perhaps TRBD1 or TRBD2, each of them matching over 6 bases. This sequence was found in a man younger than 30 who had mild COVID-19 (a few samples of this study predate the infection). The sample titles of this study are shuffled in the database, so cell type and time point are left out; the donor was told from shared clones. The specimen sequenced was PBMCs or a T cell subset sorted from them (not recorded which). The CDR3 loop reads CATSSWGADEQFF. The bases read TGTGCCACCAGCAGCTGGGGGGCAGATGAGCAGTTCTTC.